This T cell receptor beta chain emerged from a study of T cells in Graves' hyperthyroidism and ophthalmopathy. This clonotype was detected ten times or more. The germline V gene has CDR1 MNHEY and CDR2 SVGAGI. The CDR3 covers 14 residues. Between the trimmed V and J ends, which lost 2 bases and 6 bases, there was a span of 8 bases. Patients were excluded because of uncontrolled infection, other autoimmune disease, pregnancy or lactation. The investigators amplified TCR beta CDR3 regions from RNA transcripts. The primer set for the first-round RT-PCR of the TCR CDR3 was HTBI. TCRdb processed the multiplex PCR reads anew with MiXCR; each CDR3 protein has one entry. The repertoire includes 540,000 or so distinct CDR3 sequences, under 60% of them detected once, and under 20% sits in the top ten.

Source material: peripheral blood or thyroid tissue (not recorded which). The rearrangement uses TRBV6-5 and TRBJ1-6, with D hard to call. The TCR originated in an adult woman with Graves' disease, either hyperthyroidism or ophthalmopathy (not recorded which). This CDR3 is CASSYLGRNSPLHF. The CDR3 DNA reads TGTGCCAGCAGTTACCTCGGGCGTAATTCACCCCTCCACTTT.